This entry features one T cell receptor beta chain sequence. Its antigen is currently unknown. The data are from a study of cytomegalovirus exposure and HLA in healthy donors. The PCR ran on 60 Vbeta and 13 Jbeta primers. Data came from immunoSEQ multiplex PCR; TCRdb stores just in-frame clones and leaves some out. The top ten hold about 7.7% of the sample, which has roughly 180,000 clones, roughly 74% seen once. Whole-study findings and limits: Available immune exposure information was restricted to CMV serostatus only. According to reports, the classifier identified cytomegalovirus status with high specificity and sensitivity. On later analysis, the bulk of CMV-associated TCR beta chains appeared to be HLA-restricted. Listed as cytomegalovirus-associated were 150 or so TCR beta chains.

Trimming at V came to 6 bases and at J to 4 bases, leaving 4 bases not matched to a gene. The CDR3 runs to 12 residues. The germline V gene encodes CDR1 SQVTM and CDR2 ANQGSEA. The sequencing input was PBMCs. The clonotype originates from a woman between 40 and 55 years old in good health and CMV-seropositive. The genes are TRBV29-1 and TRBJ2-7; 9 bases map to TRBD1. The CDR3 reads CSVRTGVYEQYF. For the CDR3, the DNA is TGCAGCGTGAGGACAGGGGTGTACGAGCAGTACTTC.